The 14 T cell receptor beta chains in this list originate from one sample, sequenced in a study of T-cell memory formation after mild COVID-19. Via MiXCR, TCRdb re-called the 5' RACE reads, giving one row per CDR3 protein. The sample holds about 560,000 distinct CDR3 sequences, roughly 18% seen once. Input material: PBMCs or a T cell subset sorted from them (not recorded which). The receptors were sampled from an adult woman who had mild COVID-19 (a few samples of this study predate the infection). Cell type and time point are not known.

This clonotype was found a few times. The chain is built from TRBV18 and TRBJ1-3; D remains unclear. Germline CDR1 KGHSH, CDR2 LQKENI. V lost 3 bases and J lost 0, with 6 bases in between. The CDR3 length is 14 residues. This CDR3 reads CASSPQSSGNTIYF. DNA of the CDR3: TGTGCCAGCTCACCGCAGAGCTCTGGAAACACCATATATTTT.

This sequence joins TRBV3-1 and TRBJ2-7, with D perhaps matching TRBD2 (6 bases). The germline V and J ends were trimmed by 0 bases and 0 bases, with 12 bases remaining between them. The germline V gene encodes CDR1 LGHDT and CDR2 YNNKEL (reference sequence). The CDR3 length is 16 residues. This CDR3 is CASSQDWGRLSYEQYF. The CDR3 coding sequence is TGTGCCAGCAGCCAAGATTGGGGGAGGCTCTCCTACGAGCAGTACTTC.

This clonotype turned up a few times. The chain carries TRBV7-2 and TRBJ2-2; 8 bases agree with TRBD2. The germline CDR1 and CDR2 sequences are SGHTA and FQGNSA. With 5 bases clipped from V and 5 bases from J, the junction kept 7 bases outside the gene matches. The CDR3 length is 15 residues. DNA for the CDR3: TGTGCCAGCAGCCCGGGGGGGCTATGGACCGGGGAGCTGTTTTTT. This encodes CASSPGGLWTGELFF.

The V gene is TRBV12-3 or TRBV12-4, the J gene TRBJ1-4; D remains unclear. This CDR3 contains 14 residues. Trimming removed 6 bases at V and 0 bases at J, with 8 bases between. CDR3 loop: CASRRSATNEKLFF. CDR3 sequence (DNA): TGTGCCAGCAGGCGCAGTGCAACTAATGAAAAACTGTTTTTT.

This clonotype has at least ten counts. V usage is TRBV7-9 and J usage is TRBJ2-2; D tentatively reads TRBD1 or TRBD2 (6 bases each). Germline values: CDR1 SEHNR, CDR2 FQNEAQ (reference sequence). The V end was cut by 11 bases, the J end by 2 bases, with 15 bases between. The CDR3 is 14 residues long. The CDR3 loop is CAGGRGRNTGELFF. The CDR3 coding sequence is TGTGCCGGTGGCCGGGGGCGCAACACCGGGGAGCTGTTTTTT.

The gene calls are TRBV15 and TRBJ2-1; 10 positions agree with TRBD2. The trim removed 1 base at V and 4 bases at J, leaving 1 base unmatched. Germline-derived CDR1 and CDR2 are LNHNV and YYDKDF (reference sequence). The CDR3 runs to 15 residues. The CDR3 protein is CATSRGLAGYNEQFF. The CDR3 nucleotides read TGTGCCACCAGCAGAGGACTAGCGGGTTACAATGAGCAGTTCTTC.

Only a few counts were recorded for this clonotype. CDR3 loop: CASSPVGGSYGYTF. The DNA for the CDR3 is TGTGCCAGCTCACCGGTTGGAGGTAGCTATGGCTACACCTTC. This sequence joins TRBV18 and TRBJ1-2; D gene uncertain. Looked up from germline, CDR1 is KGHSH and CDR2 is LQKENI. Trimming shortened V by 3 bases and J by 4 bases, and 12 bases separated the two germline ends. This CDR3 is 14 amino acids long. Together with reference TRBV18 and TRBJ1-2, the CDR3 gives the full variable domain: NAGVMQNPRHLVRRRGQEARLRCSPMKGHSHVYWYRQLPEEGLKFMVYLQKENIIDESGMPKERFSAEFPKEGPSILRIQQVVRGDSAAYFCASSPVGGSYGYTFGSGTRLTVV.

The gene calls are TRBV5-1 and TRBJ2-5; D may be TRBD1 (5 bases). Germline values: CDR1 SGHRS, CDR2 YFSETQ. The V gene lost 0 bases and the J gene lost 4 bases, with 19 bases spanning the gap. The CDR3 runs to 17 residues. CDR3 bases: TGCGCCAGCAGCTTGGGGCAGGGTCCAAGAATAGCAGAGACCCAGTACTTC. Its translation: CASSLGQGPRIAETQYF.

The chain is built from TRBV5-6 and TRBJ2-7; 12 bases fit TRBD2. Germline CDR1 reads SGHDT; CDR2 reads YYEEEE. The V segment lost 1 base and the J segment 5 bases; nucleotides outside the gene matches: 7. The CDR3 is 16 residues long. CDR3 region: CASSLRLAGGPNEQYF. CDR3 DNA: TGTGCCAGCAGCTTGAGGCTAGCGGGGGGGCCTAACGAGCAGTACTTC.

At least ten counts were recorded for this clonotype. The chain combines TRBV7-2 with TRBJ2-2; TRBD2 matches 10 bases. With V trimmed by 7 bases and J by 3 bases, 14 bases remained unmatched. Germline CDR1 and CDR2: SGHTA and FQGNSA. This CDR3 is built from 18 residues. In DNA, the CDR3 is TGTGCCAGCACCCATCTACCCCCGCTAGCGGGAGACACCGGGGAGCTGTTTTTT. It encodes CASTHLPPLAGDTGELFF.

This rearrangement joins TRBV3-1 to TRBJ2-3, with TRBD2 matching 12 bases. Losses at the gene ends were 0 bases for V and 4 bases for J; bases not matched to a gene: 5. The germline V gene has CDR1 LGHDT and CDR2 YNNKEL (reference sequence). The CDR3 is 17 amino acids. CDR3 amino acids: CASSQDRLAGGPDTQYF. Written as DNA, the CDR3 is TGTGCCAGCAGCCAAGACCGTCTAGCGGGAGGGCCAGATACGCAGTATTTT.

The chain combines TRBV9 with TRBJ2-3, with a weak D call TRBD2 (7 bases). Trimming removed 4 bases at V and 2 bases at J, with 17 bases between. The CDR3 totals 16 residues. The germline CDR1 and CDR2 sequences are SGDLS and YYNGEE. CDR3: CASSSREDSLTDTQYF. In DNA, the CDR3 is TGTGCCAGCAGCTCCCGGGAGGACAGCCTCACAGATACGCAGTATTTT. Full variable domain (missing parts from reference TRBV9 and TRBJ2-3): DSGVTQTPKHLITATGQRVTLRCSPRSGDLSVYWYQQSLDQGLQFLIQYYNGEERAKGNILERFSAQQFPDLHSELNLSSLELGDSALYFCASSSREDSLTDTQYFGPGTRLTVL.

This clonotype was seen only a few times. CDR3 DNA sequence: TGTGCCACCAGCAGCCCCGCGCTGGTGGGGACCACAGATACGCAGTATTTT. This encodes CATSSPALVGTTDTQYF. The gene calls are TRBV15 and TRBJ2-3; D may be TRBD1 or TRBD2 (5 bases each). CDR1 and CDR2 from the germline V gene are LNHNV and YYDKDF (reference sequence). This CDR3 is built from 17 residues. V was trimmed by 3 bases and J by 2 bases, leaving 18 bases between them.

V usage is TRBV12-3 or TRBV12-4 and J usage is TRBJ1-1; no clear D. V lost 4 bases, J lost 4 bases, and 10 bases lay in between. The CDR3 loop spans 13 amino acids. DNA for the CDR3: TGTGCCAGCAGTTGGTACCAACTCACTGAAGCTTTCTTT. It codes for CASSWYQLTEAFF.